What follows are 25 T cell receptor beta chains derived from one specimen sequenced in a study of cytomegalovirus exposure and HLA in healthy donors. Researchers ran the PCR with 60 Vbeta and 13 Jbeta primers. Libraries were prepared by immunoSEQ multiplex PCR; TCRdb keeps only in-frame clonotypes and omits some of them. In the table there are fewer than 200,000 clones, 55% to 80% of which are singletons. Sequenced input: PBMCs. All receptors come from a woman between 18 and 29 years old in good health and CMV-seropositive.

The chain combines TRBV7-9 with TRBJ2-1; 7 nucleotides line up with TRBD2. This CDR3 has 15 residues. The germline V gene has CDR1 SEHNR and CDR2 FQNEAQ (reference sequence). V was pared by 8 bases and J by 2 bases, with 9 bases of the junction left unmatched. CDR3 sequence: CASGETSAPYNEQFF. CDR3 DNA: TGTGCCAGCGGGGAAACTAGCGCCCCCTACAATGAGCAGTTCTTC.

The chain is built from TRBV7-9 and TRBJ1-1, with D possibly TRBD1 on 5 matching bases. With 6 bases removed from V and 1 base from J, the gap between germline ends came to 12 bases. CDR1 and CDR2 (germline): SEHNR, FQNEAQ (reference sequence). This CDR3 spans 14 amino acids. The CDR3 protein is CASSFGTGNTEAFF. Written as DNA, the CDR3 is TGTGCCAGCAGTTTCGGAACAGGGAACACTGAAGCTTTCTTT.

The rearrangement joins TRBV5-1 to TRBJ1-1; TRBD1 aligns across 9 bases. Trimming removed 4 bases from V and 4 bases from J; junction bases left unmatched: 8. The CDR3 length is 15 residues. Germline CDR1 SGHRS, CDR2 YFSETQ. In DNA form, the CDR3 reads TGCGCCAGCAGCATATCTACAGGGGGCCTCACTGAAGCTTTCTTT. Translated, it gives CASSISTGGLTEAFF.

The rearrangement links TRBV5-4 to TRBJ2-7; tentative D call: TRBD1 (6 bases). Looked up from germline, CDR1 is SGHNT and CDR2 is YYREEE (reference sequence). The V end lost 4 bases, the J end lost 3 bases, and 8 bases lay between the germline ends. The CDR3 has 12 residues. The CDR3 region is CASSRQDYEQYF. The CDR3 nucleotides are TGTGCCAGCAGCCGACAGGACTACGAGCAGTACTTC.

The DNA for the CDR3 is TGTGCCAGTAGGGGGACAGTCCAAGGAAACACCATATATTTT. Translation: CASRGTVQGNTIYF. The V call is TRBV19, the J call TRBJ1-3, with TRBD1 matching 7 bases. The trim removed 6 bases at V and 4 bases at J, leaving 6 bases unmatched. The CDR3 spans 14 residues. CDR1 is LNHDA and CDR2 is SQIVND in the germline V gene (reference sequence).

The chain is built from TRBV9 and TRBJ1-1, with 8 nucleotides matching TRBD1. The germline V gene encodes CDR1 SGDLS and CDR2 YYNGEE. CDR3 length equals 16 residues. Trimming cost V 3 bases and J 0 bases; bases outside gene matches: 7. The CDR3 nucleotides read TGTGCCAGCAGCGACGGGGCAGGGGGCATGAACACTGAAGCTTTCTTT. This translates into CASSDGAGGMNTEAFF.

This clone occurred a few times. The chain uses TRBV7-9 and TRBJ1-2, with 12 bases lining up with TRBD1. The junction had 8 bases not matched to a gene; V was cut back by 5 bases and J by 7 bases. Germline V lookup: CDR1 SEHNR, CDR2 FQNEAQ (reference sequence). This CDR3 region has 15 residues. CDR3 residues: CASSIPGQGAGGYTF. In nucleotides, the CDR3 is TGTGCCAGCAGCATACCGGGACAGGGGGCGGGTGGCTACACCTTC.

The V and J genes are TRBV5-5 and TRBJ1-1; TRBD1 matches 7 bases. Germline V CDR1 and CDR2: SGHKS, YYEKEE (reference sequence). Trimming removed 0 bases from V and 0 bases from J; junction bases left unmatched: 14. The CDR3 covers 19 residues. Written as DNA, the CDR3 is TGTGCCAGCAGCTTGGAAATCCACAGGGGAACTGTAATGAACACTGAAGCTTTCTTT. Its protein is CASSLEIHRGTVMNTEAFF.

The CDR3 is CASSQEPGEGGTDTQYF. The CDR3 region has the DNA TGCGCCAGCAGCCAAGAGCCAGGGGAAGGGGGCACAGATACGCAGTATTTT. The chain combines TRBV4-3 with TRBJ2-3; D might be TRBD1 (6 bases). Germline V gene data show CDR1 as LGHNA and CDR2 as YSLEER. The CDR3 sequence is 17 residues long. V lost 0 bases and J 1 base, leaving 14 bases between the germline ends.

The chain recombines TRBV11-2 with TRBJ1-3, with a tentative D call TRBD1 (5 bases). Germline CDR1 reads SGHAT; CDR2 reads FQNNGV. The CDR3 extends over 14 amino acids. Trimming removed 3 bases from V and 3 bases from J, with 9 bases in between. CDR3 region: CASSFGRVGNTIYF. CDR3 DNA sequence: TGTGCCAGCAGCTTTGGCAGGGTTGGAAACACCATATATTTT.

The rearrangement joins TRBV28 to TRBJ1-2; D call uncertain. The V gene's germline CDR1 is MDHEN and CDR2 SYDVKM. V lost 7 bases, J lost 3 bases, and 18 bases lay in between. The CDR3 totals 15 residues. The CDR3 DNA reads as TGTGCCAGCACGGGATCCAGCGACTTGGACTATGGCTACACCTTC. It specifies CASTGSSDLDYGYTF.

V gene TRBV2 combines with J gene TRBJ2-2; D possibly corresponds to TRBD1 (5 bases). Trimming shortened V by 8 bases and J by 5 bases, and 15 bases separated the two germline ends. The CDR3 runs 14 residues. In germline, CDR1 is SNHLY, CDR2 FYNNEI. CDR3 nucleotides: TGTGCCAGCCTTGCGTCAGGGATGACCGGGGAGCTGTTTTTT. As protein: CASLASGMTGELFF.

This clone was counted only a few times. The CDR3 DNA reads TGCGCCAGCGGGAGGGGGGATATGGTCCCTGAAGCTTTCTTT. Protein product: CASGRGDMVPEAFF. The rearrangement uses TRBV10-2 and TRBJ1-1; D perhaps matches TRBD1 (6 bases). CDR1 and CDR2 (germline): WSHSY, SAAADI. Trimming left V 8 bases short and J 6 bases short, with 19 bases between. The CDR3 covers 14 residues.

The rearrangement joins TRBV11-3 to TRBJ2-4, with 7 bases aligning to TRBD1. The CDR3 extends over 14 amino acids. The germline gives CDR1 SGHNT, CDR2 YENEEA. The V and J ends lost 4 bases and 4 bases, in that order; junction bases with no gene match: 4. CDR3 sequence (DNA): TGTGCCAGCAGCTCCCGGGACAGTAAAAACATTCAGTACTTC. It encodes CASSSRDSKNIQYF.

This sequence joins TRBV30 and TRBJ2-2; 8 bases align to TRBD2. CDR3 length equals 16 residues. Germline V lookup: CDR1 GTSNPN, CDR2 SVGIG (reference sequence). V dropped 1 base and J dropped 1; count of bases not matched to a gene: 5. CDR3 bases: TGTGCCTGGAGTGGGCGGGGGGCCCTGAACACCGGGGAGCTGTTTTTT. Encoded protein: CAWSGRGALNTGELFF.

This chain links TRBV7-9 with TRBJ2-1, with D possibly TRBD1 on 5 matching bases. Germline CDR1 reads SEHNR; CDR2 reads FQNEAQ (reference sequence). V gave up 6 bases and J gave up 0 bases, with 12 bases separating them. The CDR3 covers 15 residues. DNA of the CDR3: TGTGCCAGCAGTTACGGACAAAGCTCCTACAATGAGCAGTTCTTC. Translated: CASSYGQSSYNEQFF.

The chain has TRBV7-3 and TRBJ1-1; D call uncertain. The CDR3 loop spans 13 amino acids. The V end lost 8 bases, the J end lost 7 bases, and 17 bases lay between the germline ends. Germline CDR1 and CDR2: SGHTA and FQGTGA. Written as DNA, the CDR3 is TGTGCCAGCGGCTCCGGGGAAAAAAATGAAGCTTTCTTT. This sequence encodes CASGSGEKNEAFF.

The J gene is TRBJ2-7, the V gene TRBV27; D not resolved. The CDR3 loop spans 15 amino acids. Trimming took 1 base from V and 0 from J, leaving 10 bases between them. In germline, CDR1 is MNHEY, CDR2 SMNVEV (reference sequence). Here the CDR3 DNA reads TGTGCCAGCAGTTTATTGTCTGCTAGCTCCTACGAGCAGTACTTC. Protein product: CASSLLSASSYEQYF.

The chain couples TRBV6-6 to TRBJ1-2, with 8 bases matching TRBD1. The CDR3 totals 14 residues. Germline loops: CDR1 MNHNY, CDR2 SVGAGI (reference sequence). V trimming: 3 bases; J trimming: 4 bases; junction bases outside the gene matches: 4. CDR3 sequence (DNA): TGTGCCAGCAGTTATGACAGGGGTACCTATGGCTACACCTTC. Amino acids: CASSYDRGTYGYTF.

This clone has just a few counts. V is TRBV4-3 and J is TRBJ1-5; D remains unclear. Trimming removed 0 bases at V and 6 bases at J, with 6 bases between. Germline V gene lookup returns CDR1 LGHNA and CDR2 YSLEER. The CDR3 runs to 13 residues. This CDR3 reads CASSQDGSQPQHF. Here the CDR3 DNA reads TGCGCCAGCAGCCAAGATGGGAGTCAGCCCCAGCATTTT.

This clone was seen once. This rearrangement joins TRBV15 to TRBJ2-7; weak D call: TRBD1 (6 bases). In germline, CDR1 is LNHNV, CDR2 YYDKDF (reference sequence). The CDR3 is 15 residues long. V was cut by 6 bases and J by 1 base, with 16 bases left in between. The CDR3 DNA is TGTGCCACCAGTAGGGGCCCAGGGGAGTCCTACGAGCAGTACTTC. Translated: CATSRGPGESYEQYF.

The sample holds a few counts of this clone. The rearrangement links TRBV7-3 to TRBJ2-2; TRBD2 aligns across 8 bases. The germline gives CDR1 SGHTA, CDR2 FQGTGA. This CDR3 contains 15 residues. V lost 5 bases and J lost 6; bases outside the gene matches: 8. CDR3 in DNA: TGTGCCAGCAGCCTTATGTTTAGCGGGGCCGGGGAGCTGTTTTTT. This gives the protein CASSLMFSGAGELFF.

The rearrangement uses TRBV7-3 and TRBJ1-1; the D gene is possibly TRBD1 (6 bases). This CDR3 is built from 13 residues. Germline V gene sequence: CDR1 SGHTA, CDR2 FQGTGA. V lost 8 bases and J lost 2, with 12 bases in between. As DNA, the CDR3 is TGTGCCAGCGGTAAGGGACAAAACACTGAAGCTTTCTTT. The encoded protein is CASGKGQNTEAFF. Full variable domain (outside the CDR3, taken from reference TRBV7-3 and TRBJ1-1): GAGVSQTPSNKVTEKGKYVELRCDPISGHTALYWYRQSLGQGPEFLIYFQGTGAADDSGLPNDRFFAVRPEGSVSTLKIQRTERGDSAVYLCASGKGQNTEAFFGQGTRLTVV.

The chain couples TRBV5-1 to TRBJ1-1, with D possibly matching TRBD1 (6 bases). Germline V CDR1 and CDR2: SGHRS, YFSETQ. The CDR3 consists of 17 residues. Trimming shortened V by 0 bases and J by 0 bases, and 15 bases separated the two germline ends. Here the CDR3 DNA reads TGCGCCAGCAGCTTGGTAGGGGGGGCAGTGGTGAACACTGAAGCTTTCTTT. It codes for CASSLVGGAVVNTEAFF.

The chain employs TRBV27 and TRBJ2-2; 13 nucleotides align to TRBD2. Germline assignment: CDR1 MNHEY and CDR2 SMNVEV (reference sequence). Trimming took 5 bases from V and 5 from J; bases not matched to a gene: 8. The CDR3 loop spans 17 amino acids. The chain's CDR3 is CASSLRGLAGVTGELFF. CDR3 bases: TGTGCCAGCAGTCTTCGCGGACTAGCGGGAGTTACCGGGGAGCTGTTTTTT.